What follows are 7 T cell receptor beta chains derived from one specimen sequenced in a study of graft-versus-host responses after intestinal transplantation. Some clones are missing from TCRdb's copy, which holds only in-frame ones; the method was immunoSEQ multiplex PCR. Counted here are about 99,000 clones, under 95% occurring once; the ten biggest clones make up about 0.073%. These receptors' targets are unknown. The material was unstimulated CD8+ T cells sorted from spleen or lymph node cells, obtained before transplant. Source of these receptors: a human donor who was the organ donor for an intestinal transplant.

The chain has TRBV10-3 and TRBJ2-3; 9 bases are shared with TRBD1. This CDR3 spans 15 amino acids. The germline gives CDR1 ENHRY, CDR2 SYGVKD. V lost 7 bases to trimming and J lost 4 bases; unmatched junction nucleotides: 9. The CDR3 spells CAITKGTGGADTQYF. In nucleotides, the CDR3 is TGTGCCATCACCAAGGGCACAGGGGGCGCAGATACGCAGTATTTT.

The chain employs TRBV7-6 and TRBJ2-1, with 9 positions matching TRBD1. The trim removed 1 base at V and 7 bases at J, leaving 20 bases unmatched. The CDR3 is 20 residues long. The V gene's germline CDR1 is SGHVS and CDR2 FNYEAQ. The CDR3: CASSLELDRGVAEEGNEQFF. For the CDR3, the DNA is TGTGCCAGCAGCTTAGAATTAGACAGGGGGGTAGCGGAGGAGGGAAATGAGCAGTTCTTC.

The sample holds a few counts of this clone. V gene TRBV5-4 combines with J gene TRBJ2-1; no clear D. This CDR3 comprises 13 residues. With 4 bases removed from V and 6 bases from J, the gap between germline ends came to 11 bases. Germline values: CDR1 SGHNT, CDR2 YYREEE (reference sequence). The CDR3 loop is CASSPGWSNEQFF. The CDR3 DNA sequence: TGTGCCAGCAGCCCCGGCTGGAGCAATGAGCAGTTCTTC.

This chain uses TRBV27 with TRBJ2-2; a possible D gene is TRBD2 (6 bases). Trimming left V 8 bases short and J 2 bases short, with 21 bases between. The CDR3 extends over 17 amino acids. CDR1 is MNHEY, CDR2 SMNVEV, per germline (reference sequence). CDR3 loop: CASGTGLGEVNTGELFF. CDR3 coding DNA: TGTGCCAGCGGAACAGGTCTGGGGGAGGTAAACACCGGGGAGCTGTTTTTT.

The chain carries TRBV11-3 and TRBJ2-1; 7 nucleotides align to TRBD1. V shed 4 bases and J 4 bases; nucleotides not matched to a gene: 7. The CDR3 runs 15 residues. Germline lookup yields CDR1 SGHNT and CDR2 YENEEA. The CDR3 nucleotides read TGTGCCAGCAGCTACCCGGGACAGACGTACAATGAGCAGTTCTTC. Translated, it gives CASSYPGQTYNEQFF.

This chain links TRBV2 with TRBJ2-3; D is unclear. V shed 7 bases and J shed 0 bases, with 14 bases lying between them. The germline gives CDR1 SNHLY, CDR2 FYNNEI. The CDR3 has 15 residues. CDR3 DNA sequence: TGTGCCAGCACCGAAGTTTTGACTAGCACAGATACGCAGTATTTT. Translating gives CASTEVLTSTDTQYF.

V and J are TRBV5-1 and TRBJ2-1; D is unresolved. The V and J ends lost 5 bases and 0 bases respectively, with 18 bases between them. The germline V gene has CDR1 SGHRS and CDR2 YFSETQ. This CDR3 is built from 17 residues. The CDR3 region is CASSTITPTSSYNEQFF. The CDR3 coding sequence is TGCGCCAGCAGTACTATAACACCCACGAGCTCCTACAATGAGCAGTTCTTC.